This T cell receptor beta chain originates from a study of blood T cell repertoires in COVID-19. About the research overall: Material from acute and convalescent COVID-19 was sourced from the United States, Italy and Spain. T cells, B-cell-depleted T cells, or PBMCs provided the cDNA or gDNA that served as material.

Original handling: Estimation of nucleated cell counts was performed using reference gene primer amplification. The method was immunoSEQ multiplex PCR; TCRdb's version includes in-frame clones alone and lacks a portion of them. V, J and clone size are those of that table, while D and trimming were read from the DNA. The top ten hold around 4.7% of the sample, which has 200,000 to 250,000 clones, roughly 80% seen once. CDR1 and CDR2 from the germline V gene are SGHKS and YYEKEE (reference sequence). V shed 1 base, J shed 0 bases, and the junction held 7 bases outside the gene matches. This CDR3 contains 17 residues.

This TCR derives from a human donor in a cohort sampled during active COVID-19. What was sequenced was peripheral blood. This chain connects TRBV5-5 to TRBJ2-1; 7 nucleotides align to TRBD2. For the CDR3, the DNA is TGTGCCAGCAGCTTGAGTAGCGGGCCGAGCTCCTACAATGAGCAGTTCTTC. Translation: CASSLSSGPSSYNEQFF.